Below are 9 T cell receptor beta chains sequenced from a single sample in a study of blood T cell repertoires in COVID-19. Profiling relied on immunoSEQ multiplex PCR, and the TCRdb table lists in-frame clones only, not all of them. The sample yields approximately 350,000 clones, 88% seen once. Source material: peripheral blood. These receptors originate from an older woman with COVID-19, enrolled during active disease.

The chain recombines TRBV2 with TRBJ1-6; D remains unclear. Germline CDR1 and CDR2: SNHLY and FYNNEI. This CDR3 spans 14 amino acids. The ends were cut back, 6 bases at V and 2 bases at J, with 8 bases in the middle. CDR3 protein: CASRRITYNSPLHF. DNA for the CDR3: TGTGCCAGCAGGCGGATTACCTATAATTCACCCCTCCACTTT.

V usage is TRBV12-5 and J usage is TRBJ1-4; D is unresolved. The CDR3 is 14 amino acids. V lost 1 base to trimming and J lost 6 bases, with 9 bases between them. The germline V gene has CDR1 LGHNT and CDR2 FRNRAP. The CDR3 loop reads CASGLGLDHEKLFF. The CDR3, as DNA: TGTGCTAGTGGTTTGGGACTTGACCATGAAAAACTGTTTTTT.

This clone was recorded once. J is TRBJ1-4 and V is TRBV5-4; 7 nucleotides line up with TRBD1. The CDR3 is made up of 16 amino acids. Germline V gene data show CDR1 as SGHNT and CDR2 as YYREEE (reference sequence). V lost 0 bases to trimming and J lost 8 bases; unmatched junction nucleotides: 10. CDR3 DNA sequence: TGTGCCAGCAGCTTGGACAGGGGCCCCGCGGACGAAAAACTGTTTTTT. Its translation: CASSLDRGPADEKLFF.

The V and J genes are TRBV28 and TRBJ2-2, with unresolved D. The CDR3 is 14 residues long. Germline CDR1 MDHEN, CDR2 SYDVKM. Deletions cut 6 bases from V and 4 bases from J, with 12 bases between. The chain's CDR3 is CASRSTPGTGELFF. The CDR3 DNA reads TGTGCCAGCAGGAGTACGCCTGGCACCGGGGAGCTGTTTTTT.

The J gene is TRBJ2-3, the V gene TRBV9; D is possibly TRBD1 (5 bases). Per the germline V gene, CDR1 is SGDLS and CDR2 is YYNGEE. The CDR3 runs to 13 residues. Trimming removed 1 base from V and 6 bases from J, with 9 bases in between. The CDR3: CASSVQTEDTQYF. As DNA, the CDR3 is TGTGCCAGCAGCGTACAGACAGAGGATACGCAGTATTTT.

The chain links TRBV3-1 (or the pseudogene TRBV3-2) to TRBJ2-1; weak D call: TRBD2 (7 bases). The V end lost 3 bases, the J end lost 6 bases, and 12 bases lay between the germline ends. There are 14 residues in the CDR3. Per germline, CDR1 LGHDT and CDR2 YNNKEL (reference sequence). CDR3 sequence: CASSHTGRGNEQFF. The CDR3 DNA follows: TGTGCCAGCAGCCATACAGGGAGGGGCAATGAGCAGTTCTTC.

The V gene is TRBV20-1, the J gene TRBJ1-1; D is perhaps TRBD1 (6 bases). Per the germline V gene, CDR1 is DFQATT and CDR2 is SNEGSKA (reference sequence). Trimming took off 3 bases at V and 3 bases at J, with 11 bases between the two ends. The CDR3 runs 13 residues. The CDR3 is CSASTGLDTEAFF. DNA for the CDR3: TGCAGTGCTAGTACAGGGTTGGACACTGAAGCTTTCTTT.

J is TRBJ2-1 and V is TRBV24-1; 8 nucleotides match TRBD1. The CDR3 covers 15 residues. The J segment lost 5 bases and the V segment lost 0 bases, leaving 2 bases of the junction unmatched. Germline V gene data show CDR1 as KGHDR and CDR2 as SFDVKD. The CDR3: CATSDLRDRNNEQFF. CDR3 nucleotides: TGTGCCACCAGTGATTTGCGGGACAGGAACAATGAGCAGTTCTTC.

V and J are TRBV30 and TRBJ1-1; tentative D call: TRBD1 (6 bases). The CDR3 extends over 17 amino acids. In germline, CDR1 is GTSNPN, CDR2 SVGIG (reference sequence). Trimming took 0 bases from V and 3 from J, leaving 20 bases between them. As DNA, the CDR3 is TGTGCCTGGAGTGTACCCCGGGACATTGGCCTTTACACTGAAGCTTTCTTT. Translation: CAWSVPRDIGLYTEAFF.